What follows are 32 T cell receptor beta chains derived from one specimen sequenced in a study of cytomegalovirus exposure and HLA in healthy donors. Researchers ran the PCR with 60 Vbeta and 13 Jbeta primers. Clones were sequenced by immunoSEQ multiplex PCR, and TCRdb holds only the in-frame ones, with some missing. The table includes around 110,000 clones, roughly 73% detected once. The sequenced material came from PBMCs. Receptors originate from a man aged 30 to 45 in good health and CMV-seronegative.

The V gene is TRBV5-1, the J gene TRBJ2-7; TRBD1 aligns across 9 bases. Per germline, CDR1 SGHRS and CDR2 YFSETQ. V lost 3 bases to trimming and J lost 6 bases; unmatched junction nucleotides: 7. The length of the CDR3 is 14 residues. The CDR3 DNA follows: TGCGCCAGCAGCTCGGGGGACAGGGACTTCGAGCAGTACTTC. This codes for CASSSGDRDFEQYF.

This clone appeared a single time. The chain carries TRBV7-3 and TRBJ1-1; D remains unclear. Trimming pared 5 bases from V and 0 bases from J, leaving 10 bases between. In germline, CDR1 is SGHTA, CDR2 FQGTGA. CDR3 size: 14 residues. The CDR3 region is CASSLGGVNTEAFF. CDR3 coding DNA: TGTGCCAGCAGCCTGGGCGGGGTGAACACTGAAGCTTTCTTT.

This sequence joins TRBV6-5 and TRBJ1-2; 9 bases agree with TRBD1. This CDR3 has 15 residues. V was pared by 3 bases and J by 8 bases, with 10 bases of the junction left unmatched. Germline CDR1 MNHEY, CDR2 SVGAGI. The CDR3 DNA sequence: TGTGCCAGCAGTTATGAGTCCTCGGGGACAGGGGGCTACACCTTC. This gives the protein CASSYESSGTGGYTF.

CDR3 in amino acids: CASRGQVYPEAFF. The CDR3 DNA reads as TGTGCCAGTAGGGGACAGGTTTACCCTGAAGCTTTCTTT. The chain is built from TRBV19 and TRBJ1-1; 8 bases are a match to TRBD1. The CDR3 length is 13 residues. V was pared by 6 bases and J by 6 bases, with 6 bases of the junction left unmatched. The germline CDR1 and CDR2 sequences are LNHDA and SQIVND (reference sequence).

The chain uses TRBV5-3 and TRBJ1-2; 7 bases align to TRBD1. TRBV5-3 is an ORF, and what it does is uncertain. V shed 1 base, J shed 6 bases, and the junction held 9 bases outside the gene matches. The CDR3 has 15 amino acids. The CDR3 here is CARSLFGTAPDGYTF. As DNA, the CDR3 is TGTGCCAGAAGCTTGTTTGGGACAGCGCCGGATGGCTACACCTTC.

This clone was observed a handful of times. The chain's CDR3 is CASSSGLAGVHEQYF. CDR3 nucleotide sequence: TGTGCCAGCAGCTCCGGACTAGCGGGAGTCCACGAGCAGTACTTC. This chain connects TRBV7-3 to TRBJ2-7; 13 bases are a match to TRBD2. Trimming cost V 4 bases and J 5 bases; bases outside gene matches: 5. Looked up from germline, CDR1 is SGHTA and CDR2 is FQGTGA. The CDR3 is made up of 15 amino acids.

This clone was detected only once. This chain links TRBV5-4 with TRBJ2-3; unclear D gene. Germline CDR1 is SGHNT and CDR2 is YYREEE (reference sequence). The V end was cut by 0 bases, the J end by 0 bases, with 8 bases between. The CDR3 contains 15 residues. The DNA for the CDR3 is TGTGCCAGCAGCTTGGGTAAGCTGAGCACAGATACGCAGTATTTT. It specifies CASSLGKLSTDTQYF.

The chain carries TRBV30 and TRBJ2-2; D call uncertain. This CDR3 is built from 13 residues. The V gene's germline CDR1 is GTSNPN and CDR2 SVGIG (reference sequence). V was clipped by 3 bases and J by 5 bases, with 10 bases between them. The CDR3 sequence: CAWRLTETGELFF. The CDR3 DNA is TGTGCCTGGAGGCTCACAGAAACCGGGGAGCTGTTTTTT.

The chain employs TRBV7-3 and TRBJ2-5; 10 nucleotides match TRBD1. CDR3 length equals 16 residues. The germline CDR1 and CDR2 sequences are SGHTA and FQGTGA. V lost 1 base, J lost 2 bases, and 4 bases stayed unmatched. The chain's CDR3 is CASSLIGQGGQETQYF. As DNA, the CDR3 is TGTGCCAGCAGCTTAATAGGACAGGGGGGGCAAGAGACCCAGTACTTC. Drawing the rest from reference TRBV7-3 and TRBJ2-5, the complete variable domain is GAGVSQTPSNKVTEKGKYVELRCDPISGHTALYWYRQSLGQGPEFLIYFQGTGAADDSGLPNDRFFAVRPEGSVSTLKIQRTERGDSAVYLCASSLIGQGGQETQYFGPGTRLLVL.

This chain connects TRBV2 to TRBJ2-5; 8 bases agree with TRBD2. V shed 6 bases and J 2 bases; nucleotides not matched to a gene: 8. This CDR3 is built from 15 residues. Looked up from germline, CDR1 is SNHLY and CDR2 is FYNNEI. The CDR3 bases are TGTGCCAGCAGGCCCGGGACTAGTCAACAAGAGACCCAGTACTTC. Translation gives CASRPGTSQQETQYF.

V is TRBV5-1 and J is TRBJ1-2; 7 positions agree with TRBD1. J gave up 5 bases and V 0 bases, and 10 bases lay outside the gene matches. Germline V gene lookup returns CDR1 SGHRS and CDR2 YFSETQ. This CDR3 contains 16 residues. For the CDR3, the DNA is TGCGCCAGCAGCTTGGCCACAGGGGAAGGGGAGTATGGCTACACCTTC. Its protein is CASSLATGEGEYGYTF.

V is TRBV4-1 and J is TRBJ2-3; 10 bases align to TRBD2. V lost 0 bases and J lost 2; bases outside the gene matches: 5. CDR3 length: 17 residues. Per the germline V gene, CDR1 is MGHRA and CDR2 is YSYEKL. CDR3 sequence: CASSQDKRGGLTDTQYF. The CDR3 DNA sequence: TGCGCCAGCAGCCAAGATAAGCGGGGGGGCCTCACAGATACGCAGTATTTT.

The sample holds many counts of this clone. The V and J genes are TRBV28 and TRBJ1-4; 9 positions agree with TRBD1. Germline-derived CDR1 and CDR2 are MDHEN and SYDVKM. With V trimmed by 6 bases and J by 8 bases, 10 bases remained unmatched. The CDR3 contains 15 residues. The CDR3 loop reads CASSAPQGAQEKLFF. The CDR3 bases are TGTGCCAGCAGCGCTCCACAGGGGGCTCAAGAAAAACTGTTTTTT.

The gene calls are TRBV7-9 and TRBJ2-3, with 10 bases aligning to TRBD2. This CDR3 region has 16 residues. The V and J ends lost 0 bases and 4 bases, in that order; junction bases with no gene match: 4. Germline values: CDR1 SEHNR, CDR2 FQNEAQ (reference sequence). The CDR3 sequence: CASSLASGGASDTQYF. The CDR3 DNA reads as TGTGCCAGCAGCTTAGCCAGCGGGGGGGCCTCAGATACGCAGTATTTT.

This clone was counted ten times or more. CDR3 in amino acids: CASSESGGIWYF. In nucleotides, the CDR3 is TGTGCCAGCAGTGAATCGGGGGGGATTTGGTACTTC. V and J are TRBV6-1 and TRBJ2-4; 8 positions agree with TRBD2. J was trimmed by 15 bases and V by 2 bases; bases with no gene match: 6. The CDR3 runs to 12 residues. The V gene's germline CDR1 is MNHNS and CDR2 SASEGT.

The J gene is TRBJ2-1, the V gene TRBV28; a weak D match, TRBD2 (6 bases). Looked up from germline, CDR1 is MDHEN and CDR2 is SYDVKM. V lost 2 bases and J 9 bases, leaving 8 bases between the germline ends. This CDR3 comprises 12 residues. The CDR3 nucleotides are TGTGCCAGCAGTTTACGGCGGGGTGAGCAGTTCTTC. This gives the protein CASSLRRGEQFF. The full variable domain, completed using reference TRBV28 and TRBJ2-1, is DVKVTQSSRYLVKRTGEKVFLECVQDMDHENMFWYRQDPGLGLRLIYFSYDVKMKEKGDIPEGYSVSREKKERFSLILESASTNQTSMYLCASSLRRGEQFFGPGTRLTVL.

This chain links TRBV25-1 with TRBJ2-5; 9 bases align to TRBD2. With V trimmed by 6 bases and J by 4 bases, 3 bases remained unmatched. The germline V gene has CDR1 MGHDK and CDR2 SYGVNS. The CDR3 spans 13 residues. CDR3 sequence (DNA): TGTGCCAGCAGGGGACTAGCCCGAGAGACCCAGTACTTC. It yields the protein CASRGLARETQYF.

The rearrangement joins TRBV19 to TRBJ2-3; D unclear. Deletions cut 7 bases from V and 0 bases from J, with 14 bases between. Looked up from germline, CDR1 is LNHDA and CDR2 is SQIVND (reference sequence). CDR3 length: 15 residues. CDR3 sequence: CASNDLRTSTDTQYF. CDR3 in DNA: TGTGCCAGTAATGATCTGAGAACTAGCACAGATACGCAGTATTTT.

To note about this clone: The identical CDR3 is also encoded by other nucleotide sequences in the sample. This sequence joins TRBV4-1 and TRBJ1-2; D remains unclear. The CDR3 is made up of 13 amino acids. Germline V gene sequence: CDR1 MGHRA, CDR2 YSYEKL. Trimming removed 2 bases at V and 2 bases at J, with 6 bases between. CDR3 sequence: CASSQPQNYGYTF. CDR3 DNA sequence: TGCGCCAGCAGCCAACCACAGAACTATGGCTACACCTTC.

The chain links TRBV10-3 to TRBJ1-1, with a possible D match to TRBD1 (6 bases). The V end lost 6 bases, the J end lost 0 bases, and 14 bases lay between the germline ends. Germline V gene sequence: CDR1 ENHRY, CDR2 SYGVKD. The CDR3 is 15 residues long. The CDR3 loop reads CAIRADRNLNTEAFF. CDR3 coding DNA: TGTGCCATCAGGGCCGACAGGAACTTGAACACTGAAGCTTTCTTT.

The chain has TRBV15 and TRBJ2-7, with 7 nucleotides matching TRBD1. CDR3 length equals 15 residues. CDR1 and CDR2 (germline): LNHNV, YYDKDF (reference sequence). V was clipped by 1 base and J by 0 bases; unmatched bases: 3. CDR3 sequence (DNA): TGTGCCACCAGCAGAGGCTCAGGGGGCTCCTACGAGCAGTACTTC. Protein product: CATSRGSGGSYEQYF.

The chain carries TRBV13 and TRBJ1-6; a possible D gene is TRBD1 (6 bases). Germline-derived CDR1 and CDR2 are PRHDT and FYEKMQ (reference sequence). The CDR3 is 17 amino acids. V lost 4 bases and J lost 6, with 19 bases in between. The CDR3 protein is CASSSTSWTESNSPLHF. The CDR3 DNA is TGTGCCAGCAGCTCCACCTCCTGGACAGAAAGTAATTCACCCCTCCACTTT. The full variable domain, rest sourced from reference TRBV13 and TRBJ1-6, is AAGVIQSPRHLIKEKRETATLKCYPIPRHDTVYWYQQGPGQDPQFLISFYEKMQSDKGSIPDRFSAQQFSDYHSELNMSSLELGDSALYFCASSSTSWTESNSPLHFGNGTRLTVT.

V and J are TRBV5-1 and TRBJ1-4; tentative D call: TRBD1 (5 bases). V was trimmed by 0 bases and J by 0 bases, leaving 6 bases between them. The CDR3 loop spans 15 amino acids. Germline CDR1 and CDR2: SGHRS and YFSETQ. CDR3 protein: CASSLAGSTNEKLFF. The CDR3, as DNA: TGCGCCAGCAGCTTGGCAGGGTCAACTAATGAAAAACTGTTTTTT.

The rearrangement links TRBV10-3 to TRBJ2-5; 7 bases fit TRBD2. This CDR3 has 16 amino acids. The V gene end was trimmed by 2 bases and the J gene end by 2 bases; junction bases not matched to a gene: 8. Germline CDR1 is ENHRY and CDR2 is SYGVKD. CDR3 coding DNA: TGTGCCATCAGTGAGGGGTCTAGCGGATATCAAGAGACCCAGTACTTC. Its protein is CAISEGSSGYQETQYF.

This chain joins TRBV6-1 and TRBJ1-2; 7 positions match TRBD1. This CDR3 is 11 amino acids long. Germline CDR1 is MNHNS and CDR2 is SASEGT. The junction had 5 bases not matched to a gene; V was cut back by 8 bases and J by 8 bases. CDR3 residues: CASSDRVGYTF. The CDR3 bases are TGTGCCAGCTCTGACAGGGTCGGCTACACCTTC.

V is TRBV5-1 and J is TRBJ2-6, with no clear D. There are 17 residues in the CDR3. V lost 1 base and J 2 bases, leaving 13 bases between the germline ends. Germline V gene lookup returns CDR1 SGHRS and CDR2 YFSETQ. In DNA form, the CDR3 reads TGCGCCAGCAGCTTGAGGAGTCAGATACCTGGGGCCAACGTCCTGACTTTC. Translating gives CASSLRSQIPGANVLTF.

The CDR3 here is CASSVKGTGVYTEAFF. CDR3 coding DNA: TGTGCCAGCAGTGTTAAAGGGACAGGGGTCTACACTGAAGCTTTCTTT. The chain employs TRBV6-6 and TRBJ1-1; 10 nucleotides agree with TRBD1. Germline CDR1 reads MNHNY; CDR2 reads SVGAGI (reference sequence). The V gene end was trimmed by 5 bases and the J gene end by 3 bases; junction bases not matched to a gene: 9. The CDR3 totals 16 residues.

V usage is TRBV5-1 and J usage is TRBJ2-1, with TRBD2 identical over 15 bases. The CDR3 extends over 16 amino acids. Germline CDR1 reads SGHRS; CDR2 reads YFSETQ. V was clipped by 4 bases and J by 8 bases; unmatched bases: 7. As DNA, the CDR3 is TGCGCCAGCAGCCCACGGACTAGCGGGGGGGCCCATGAGCAGTTCTTC. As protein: CASSPRTSGGAHEQFF.

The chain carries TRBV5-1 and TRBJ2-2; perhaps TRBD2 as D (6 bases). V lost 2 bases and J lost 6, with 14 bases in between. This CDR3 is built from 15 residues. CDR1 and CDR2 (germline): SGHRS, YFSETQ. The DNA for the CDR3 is TGCGCCAGCAGCTTTGGCGGAGGGATAGCCGGGGAGCTGTTTTTT. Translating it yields CASSFGGGIAGELFF.

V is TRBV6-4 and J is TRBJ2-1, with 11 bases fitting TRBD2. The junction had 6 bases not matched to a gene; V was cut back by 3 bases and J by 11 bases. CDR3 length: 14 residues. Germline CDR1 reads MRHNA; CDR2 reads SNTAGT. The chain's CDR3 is CASSEVLAGVKQFF. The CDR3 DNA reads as TGTGCCAGCAGTGAAGTACTAGCGGGGGTTAAGCAGTTCTTC.

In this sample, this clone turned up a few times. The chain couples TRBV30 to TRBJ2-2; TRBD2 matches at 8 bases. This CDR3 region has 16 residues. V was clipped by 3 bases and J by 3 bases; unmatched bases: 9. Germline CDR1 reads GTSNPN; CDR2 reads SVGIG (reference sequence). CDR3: CAWRGAAGGYTGELFF. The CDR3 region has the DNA TGTGCCTGGAGGGGGGCGGCGGGAGGCTACACCGGGGAGCTGTTTTTT.

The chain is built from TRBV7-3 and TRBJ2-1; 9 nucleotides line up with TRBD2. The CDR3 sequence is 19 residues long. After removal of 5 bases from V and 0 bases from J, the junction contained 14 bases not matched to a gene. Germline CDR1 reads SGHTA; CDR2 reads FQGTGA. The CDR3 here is CASSPIASGNKSSYNEQFF. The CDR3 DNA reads TGTGCCAGCAGCCCCATTGCTAGCGGGAACAAAAGCTCCTACAATGAGCAGTTCTTC.